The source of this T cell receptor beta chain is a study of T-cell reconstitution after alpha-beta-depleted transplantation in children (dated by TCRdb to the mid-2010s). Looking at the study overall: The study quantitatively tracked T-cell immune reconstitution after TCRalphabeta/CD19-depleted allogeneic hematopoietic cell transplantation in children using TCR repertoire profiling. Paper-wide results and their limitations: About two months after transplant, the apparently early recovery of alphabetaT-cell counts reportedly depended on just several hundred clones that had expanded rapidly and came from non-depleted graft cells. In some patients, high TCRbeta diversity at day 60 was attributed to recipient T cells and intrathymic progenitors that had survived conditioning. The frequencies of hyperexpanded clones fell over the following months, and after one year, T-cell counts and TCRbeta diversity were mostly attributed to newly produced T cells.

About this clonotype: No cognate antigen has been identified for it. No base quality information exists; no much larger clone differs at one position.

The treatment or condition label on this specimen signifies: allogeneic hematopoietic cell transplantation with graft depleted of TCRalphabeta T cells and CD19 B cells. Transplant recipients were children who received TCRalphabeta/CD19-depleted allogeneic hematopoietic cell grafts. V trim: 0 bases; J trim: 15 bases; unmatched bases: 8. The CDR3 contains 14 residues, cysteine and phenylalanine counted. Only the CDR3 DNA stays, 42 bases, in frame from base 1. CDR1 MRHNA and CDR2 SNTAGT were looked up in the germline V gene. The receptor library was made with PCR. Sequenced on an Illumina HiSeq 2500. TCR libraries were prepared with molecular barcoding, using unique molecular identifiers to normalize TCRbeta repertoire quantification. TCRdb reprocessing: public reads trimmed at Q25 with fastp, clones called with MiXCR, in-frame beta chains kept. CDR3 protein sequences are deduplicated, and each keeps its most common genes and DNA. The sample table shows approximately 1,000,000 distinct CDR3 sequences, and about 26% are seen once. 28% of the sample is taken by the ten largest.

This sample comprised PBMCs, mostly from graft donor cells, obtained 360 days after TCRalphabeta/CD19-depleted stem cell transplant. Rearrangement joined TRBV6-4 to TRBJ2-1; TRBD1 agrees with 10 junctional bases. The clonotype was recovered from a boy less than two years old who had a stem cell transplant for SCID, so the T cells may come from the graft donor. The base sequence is TGTGCCAGCAGTGACTCGATGACAGGGGGCCTTCGGTTCTTC. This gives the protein CASSDSMTGGLRFF.